A single sample gave rise to the 28 T cell receptor beta chains below, sequenced in a study of shared clonotypes between healthy human individuals. TCRdb's table, derived via immunoSEQ multiplex PCR, lists solely in-frame clones and lacks some. The sample contains 2 million or so clones, over 85% of which appear only once. The naive CD8 fraction comprised CD45RO-negative cells positively selected for CCR7 and excluded terminally differentiated effector memory CD45RA+ cells. The sample comprised naive CD8+ T cells sorted from blood. The receptors shown here come from a man younger than 35 in good health.

This clone came up once. Here the CDR3 DNA reads TGTGCCAGCAGTGAAAGGTTTGCTGGCACAGATACGCAGTATTTT. As protein: CASSERFAGTDTQYF. The rearrangement uses TRBV2 and TRBJ2-3; D gene unclear. CDR1 is SNHLY and CDR2 is FYNNEI in the germline V gene. This CDR3 region has 15 residues. Trimming removed 2 bases at V and 1 base at J, with 10 bases between.

This rearrangement joins TRBV10-2 to TRBJ2-1, with D possibly being TRBD1 or TRBD2 (5 bases each). Deletions cut 4 bases from V and 3 bases from J, with 13 bases between. Germline CDR1 reads WSHSY; CDR2 reads SAAADI. CDR3 size: 15 residues. The chain's CDR3 is CASSVSGPSYNEQFF. The CDR3, as DNA: TGCGCCAGCAGTGTCTCGGGACCCAGCTACAATGAGCAGTTCTTC.

The J gene is TRBJ2-5, the V gene TRBV7-2, with TRBD1 as a possible D gene (6 bases). The length of the CDR3 is 16 residues. Germline V CDR1 and CDR2: SGHTA, FQGNSA. V gave up 0 bases and J gave up 3 bases, with 14 bases separating them. Written as DNA, the CDR3 is TGTGCCAGCAGCTTAGCGCCCCAGGGGCTTAAAGAGACCCAGTACTTC. Amino acid sequence: CASSLAPQGLKETQYF. Looking up the rest from reference TRBV7-2 and TRBJ2-5 gives the full variable domain: GAGVSQSPSNKVTEKGKDVELRCDPISGHTALYWYRQSLGQGLEFLIYFQGNSAPDKSGLPSDRFSAERTGGSVSTLTIQRTQQEDSAVYLCASSLAPQGLKETQYFGPGTRLLVL.

This clone occurred once. The chain uses TRBV4-1 and TRBJ1-1; 8 bases are shared with TRBD1. Trimming took 3 bases from V and 7 from J; bases not matched to a gene: 1. The length of the CDR3 is 12 residues. CDR1 is MGHRA, CDR2 YSYEKL, per germline. CDR3 nucleotide sequence: TGCGCCAGCAGCCAGACAGGGGTTGAAGCTTTCTTT. Its translation: CASSQTGVEAFF.

The CDR3 coding sequence is TGTGCCAGTAGTATAGACCTTTGGGCAGGGGACAACTATGGCTACACCTTC. It specifies CASSIDLWAGDNYGYTF. This sequence joins TRBV19 and TRBJ1-2, with D tentatively TRBD1 (6 bases). Trimming left V 0 bases short and J 2 bases short, with 16 bases between. The CDR3 length is 17 residues. CDR1 is LNHDA and CDR2 is SQIVND in the germline V gene (reference sequence).

This clone showed up just once. The chain combines TRBV7-9 with TRBJ2-1; 9 nucleotides align to TRBD2. V shed 5 bases, J shed 4 bases, and the junction held 6 bases outside the gene matches. Germline CDR1 SEHNR, CDR2 FQNEAQ (reference sequence). The CDR3 extends over 15 amino acids. Here the CDR3 reads CASSLRTSVYNEQFF. CDR3 in DNA: TGTGCCAGCAGCCTACGGACTAGCGTTTACAATGAGCAGTTCTTC.

In this sample, this clone turned up once. CDR3 loop: CATGLAGGPYEQYF. The CDR3, as DNA: TGTGCCACGGGACTAGCGGGGGGACCCTACGAGCAGTACTTC. The chain uses TRBV19 and TRBJ2-7; TRBD2 matches at 15 bases. The germline V gene encodes CDR1 LNHDA and CDR2 SQIVND (reference sequence). J was trimmed by 2 bases and V by 10 bases; bases with no gene match: 3. There are 14 residues in the CDR3. Combining the CDR3 with reference TRBV19 and TRBJ2-7 gives the whole variable domain DGGITQSPKYLFRKEGQNVTLSCEQNLNHDAMYWYRQDPGQGLRLIYYSQIVNDFQKGDIAEGYSVSREKKESFPLTVTSAQKNPTAFYLCATGLAGGPYEQYFGPGTRLTVT.

This sequence joins TRBV7-8 and TRBJ1-2; D may be TRBD1 (6 bases). Trimming took off 7 bases at V and 4 bases at J, with 16 bases between the two ends. The CDR3 sequence is 14 residues long. Germline V lookup: CDR1 SGHVS, CDR2 FQNEAQ. CDR3: CASIDLVGGYGYTF. The CDR3 DNA is TGTGCCAGCATTGACTTGGTAGGGGGCTATGGCTACACCTTC.

V gene TRBV27 combines with J gene TRBJ2-2, with 7 bases matching TRBD2. The CDR3 totals 13 residues. Germline V gene sequence: CDR1 MNHEY, CDR2 SMNVEV (reference sequence). With V trimmed by 5 bases and J by 6 bases, 3 bases remained unmatched. The CDR3 DNA reads TGTGCCAGCAGTATAGGACTAGCCGGGGAGCTGTTTTTT. Translation: CASSIGLAGELFF.

The chain employs TRBV29-1 and TRBJ2-3; D is uncertain. Germline CDR1 SQVTM, CDR2 ANQGSEA. This CDR3 has 12 amino acids. The V end lost 5 bases, the J end lost 1 base, and 7 bases lay between the germline ends. In nucleotides, the CDR3 is TGCAGCGTTTTGCAGGGCACAGATACGCAGTATTTT. It codes for CSVLQGTDTQYF.

V gene TRBV6-5 combines with J gene TRBJ2-2; maybe TRBD2 (5 bases). Germline lookup yields CDR1 MNHEY and CDR2 SVGAGI. CDR3 size: 15 residues. Trimming cost V 2 bases and J 5 bases, with 12 bases left between them. The chain's CDR3 is CASSYGRGETGELFF. DNA of the CDR3: TGTGCCAGCAGTTACGGCCGGGGAGAAACCGGGGAGCTGTTTTTT.

Written as DNA, the CDR3 is TGCGCCAGCAGCCAAGATTCGAGCCTCTCCTACGAGCAGTACTTC. Amino acid sequence: CASSQDSSLSYEQYF. The rearrangement links TRBV4-3 to TRBJ2-7; D remains ambiguous. Germline-derived CDR1 and CDR2 are LGHNA and YSLEER. V was shortened by 0 bases and J by 0 bases, with 9 bases between the two germline ends. CDR3 length: 15 residues.

This clone is a singleton in its sample. The chain carries TRBV7-2 and TRBJ2-7, with no clear D. CDR1 SGHTA and CDR2 FQGNSA come from the germline V gene. This CDR3 spans 14 amino acids. Trimming removed 3 bases from V and 0 bases from J, with 9 bases in between. The CDR3 region is CASSFLGPSYEQYF. CDR3 bases: TGTGCCAGCAGCTTCCTCGGGCCCTCCTACGAGCAGTACTTC.

Comment on this clone: Other DNA sequences in the same sample also yield this CDR3. The rearrangement uses TRBV18 and TRBJ1-5, with no clear D. Germline assignment: CDR1 KGHSH and CDR2 LQKENI. The V gene lost 0 bases and the J gene lost 0 bases, with 3 bases spanning the gap. The CDR3 is 14 amino acids. CDR3 sequence reads: CASSPPGSNQPQHF. The CDR3 DNA is TGTGCCAGCTCACCACCCGGTAGCAATCAGCCCCAGCATTTT.

This chain connects TRBV9 to TRBJ2-3; 7 positions match TRBD1. Germline loops: CDR1 SGDLS, CDR2 YYNGEE. CDR3 length equals 15 residues. V lost 0 bases, J lost 6 bases, and 7 bases stayed unmatched. The CDR3 DNA is TGTGCCAGCAGCGTAGCTCGTACAGGGGCCGATACGCAGTATTTT. This encodes CASSVARTGADTQYF. The full variable domain, its missing parts supplied by reference TRBV9 and TRBJ2-3, is DSGVTQTPKHLITATGQRVTLRCSPRSGDLSVYWYQQSLDQGLQFLIQYYNGEERAKGNILERFSAQQFPDLHSELNLSSLELGDSALYFCASSVARTGADTQYFGPGTRLTVL.

The chain uses TRBV7-9 and TRBJ2-1; no clear D. The V end lost 5 bases, the J end lost 0 bases, and 5 bases lay between the germline ends. Germline V gene data show CDR1 as SEHNR and CDR2 as FQNEAQ (reference sequence). CDR3 length equals 13 residues. This chain's CDR3 is CASSKSSYNEQFF. CDR3 sequence (DNA): TGTGCCAGCAGCAAAAGCTCCTACAATGAGCAGTTCTTC. Looking up the rest from reference TRBV7-9 and TRBJ2-1 gives the full variable domain: DTGVSQNPRHKITKRGQNVTFRCDPISEHNRLYWYRQTLGQGPEFLTYFQNEAQLEKSRLLSDRFSAERPKGSFSTLEIQRTEQGDSAMYLCASSKSSYNEQFFGPGTRLTVL.

This chain connects TRBV9 to TRBJ1-5; TRBD1 agrees at 7 bases. Germline CDR1 is SGDLS and CDR2 is YYNGEE. V trimming: 3 bases; J trimming: 3 bases; junction bases outside the gene matches: 12. The CDR3 has 17 amino acids. The CDR3 protein is CASSAYFGTENNQPQHF. CDR3 bases: TGTGCCAGCAGCGCCTATTTCGGGACAGAGAACAATCAGCCCCAGCATTTT.

V is TRBV10-1 and J is TRBJ2-7, with D perhaps given as TRBD1 or TRBD2 (5 bases each). The CDR3 length is 15 residues. The V and J ends lost 3 bases and 3 bases respectively, with 15 bases between them. CDR1 WNHNN and CDR2 SYGVQD come from the germline V gene (reference sequence). The CDR3 nucleotides read TGCGCCAGCAGTGAAGGGAGAACAGGTGGCTACGAGCAGTACTTC. It yields the protein CASSEGRTGGYEQYF.

This chain connects TRBV6-6 to TRBJ2-7, with D unresolved. V lost 6 bases and J 3 bases, leaving 9 bases between the germline ends. There are 12 residues in the CDR3. Germline loops: CDR1 MNHNY, CDR2 SVGAGI (reference sequence). CDR3 in DNA: TGTGCCAGCAGCATTGACATCTACGAGCAGTACTTC. This sequence encodes CASSIDIYEQYF.

Notes on this clone: Other DNA variants within this sample encode the same CDR3. CDR3 region: CAISESGQNTGELFF. In nucleotides, the CDR3 is TGTGCCATCAGTGAGTCAGGACAGAACACCGGGGAGCTGTTTTTT. V gene TRBV10-3 combines with J gene TRBJ2-2; TRBD1 is a possible D gene (5 bases). There are 15 residues in the CDR3. Germline V gene lookup returns CDR1 ENHRY and CDR2 SYGVKD. V gave up 0 bases and J gave up 1 base, with 6 bases separating them.

The V call is TRBV6-5, the J call TRBJ2-7; 10 bases fit TRBD2. Germline trimming cut 5 bases from V and 5 bases from J; bases unmatched to any gene: 9. Germline V gene lookup returns CDR1 MNHEY and CDR2 SVGAGI. The CDR3 runs to 15 residues. The CDR3 DNA reads as TGTGCCAGCAGTCACACTAGCGGGATTTTCAACGAGCAGTACTTC. It translates to CASSHTSGIFNEQYF.

This clone was detected only a few times. The chain employs TRBV5-4 and TRBJ2-7; D is possibly TRBD2 (5 bases). V lost 6 bases, J lost 2 bases, and 15 bases lay in between. From germline, CDR1 is SGHNT and CDR2 YYREEE (reference sequence). The CDR3 runs 14 residues. The CDR3 DNA follows: TGTGCCAGCAATCGGCGAGGAGGCACCTACGAGCAGTACTTC. Encoded protein: CASNRRGGTYEQYF.

This sequence joins TRBV11-2 and TRBJ2-7, with a weak D call TRBD1 (6 bases). The V gene's germline CDR1 is SGHAT and CDR2 FQNNGV. Trimming removed 5 bases from V and 4 bases from J, with 21 bases in between. The CDR3 is 16 residues long. The CDR3 sequence: CASSPVEGNRVYEQYF. The CDR3 DNA reads TGTGCCAGCAGCCCTGTGGAAGGGAACAGGGTTTACGAGCAGTACTTC.

The CDR3 DNA follows: TGCGCCAGCAGGGGTAAGGCGGAGTCCTTGTTCGAGCAGTACTTC. Translated, it gives CASRGKAESLFEQYF. This chain links TRBV4-1 with TRBJ2-7; no clear D. This CDR3 contains 15 residues. Germline V CDR1 and CDR2: MGHRA, YSYEKL. Trimming removed 6 bases from V and 6 bases from J, with 21 bases in between.

The chain joins TRBV7-9 to TRBJ1-3; D is ambiguous. Germline V gives CDR1 SEHNR, CDR2 FQNEAQ (reference sequence). Trimming shortened V by 6 bases and J by 4 bases, and 7 bases separated the two germline ends. The CDR3 consists of 12 residues. Here the CDR3 reads CASSRVGNTIYF. In DNA form, the CDR3 reads TGTGCCAGCAGTAGGGTCGGAAACACCATATATTTT. Full variable domain (rest looked up from reference TRBV7-9 and TRBJ1-3): DTGVSQNPRHKITKRGQNVTFRCDPISEHNRLYWYRQTLGQGPEFLTYFQNEAQLEKSRLLSDRFSAERPKGSFSTLEIQRTEQGDSAMYLCASSRVGNTIYFGEGSWLTVV.

The chain employs TRBV7-8 and TRBJ2-1; D gene ambiguous. The CDR3 loop spans 11 amino acids. V was clipped by 4 bases and J by 7 bases, with 5 bases between them. The germline V gene has CDR1 SGHVS and CDR2 FQNEAQ. The DNA for the CDR3 is TGTGCCAGCAGCTCCGCAAATGAGCAGTTCTTC. It yields the protein CASSSANEQFF.

The rearrangement links TRBV6-5 to TRBJ1-2; unclear D gene. Germline V gene sequence: CDR1 MNHEY, CDR2 SVGAGI. This CDR3 comprises 14 residues. V was trimmed by 6 bases and J by 2 bases, leaving 13 bases between them. The DNA of the CDR3 is TGTGCCAGCAGCCCTCAAGACGGAAACTATGGCTACACCTTC. It translates to CASSPQDGNYGYTF.

The chain combines TRBV6-6 with TRBJ2-5; either TRBD1 or TRBD2 may fit D (6 bases each). Germline lookup yields CDR1 MNHNY and CDR2 SVGAGI (reference sequence). Trimming cost V 4 bases and J 5 bases, with 17 bases left between them. The CDR3 runs 15 residues. CDR3 nucleotide sequence: TGTGCCAGCAGTTCCTATGGGGGCGCGGGGGAGACCCAGTACTTC. This codes for CASSSYGGAGETQYF.